Below are 24 T cell receptor beta chains sequenced from a single sample in a study of beta chain features in type 1 diabetes. The sequenced template was cDNA made from the entire isolated RNA. Libraries were prepared by immunoSEQ multiplex PCR; TCRdb keeps only in-frame clonotypes and omits some of them. This table holds approximately 140,000 clones, about 7% found once. Sequencing input: central memory CD4+ T cells from blood. The source of these receptors is a woman aged 30 to 39 in good health.

The J gene is TRBJ2-3, the V gene TRBV11-2; 7 positions agree with TRBD2. The length of the CDR3 is 17 residues. V lost 1 base, J lost 2 bases, and 9 bases stayed unmatched. Germline V lookup: CDR1 SGHAT, CDR2 FQNNGV. CDR3 protein: CASSLVGGSLSTDTQYF. The CDR3 coding sequence is TGTGCCAGCAGCTTAGTCGGCGGGAGCCTATCCACAGATACGCAGTATTTT.

This clone was found a few times. The gene calls are TRBV15 and TRBJ2-4; D gene uncertain. CDR1 is LNHNV, CDR2 YYDKDF, per germline (reference sequence). Deletions cut 0 bases from V and 2 bases from J, with 8 bases between. The CDR3 is made up of 15 amino acids. CDR3 residues: CATSRESVPKNIQYF. The CDR3 DNA is TGTGCCACCAGCAGAGAGTCGGTTCCCAAAAACATTCAGTACTTC.

This clone was counted only a few times. The V and J genes are TRBV27 and TRBJ2-5; 7 bases map to TRBD1. CDR1 and CDR2 from the germline V gene are MNHEY and SMNVEV (reference sequence). J gave up 5 bases and V 5 bases, and 2 bases lay outside the gene matches. The CDR3 has 12 amino acids. The CDR3 spells CASSVTGETQYF. The CDR3 DNA is TGTGCCAGCAGTGTGACAGGGGAGACCCAGTACTTC.

The gene calls are TRBV6-5 and TRBJ2-5; D ambiguous. CDR1 and CDR2 (germline): MNHEY, SVGAGI. Trimming stripped 2 bases from V and 0 bases from J, with 7 bases between. The CDR3 runs 14 residues. CDR3 nucleotide sequence: TGTGCCAGCAGTTACGGCCTGTACCAAGAGACCCAGTACTTC. It codes for CASSYGLYQETQYF.

This clone was seen a handful of times. The CDR3 protein is CASKGTIGTDTQYF. The CDR3 region has the DNA TGTGCCAGCAAGGGGACAATTGGCACAGATACGCAGTATTTT. The chain carries TRBV6-1 and TRBJ2-3, with D possibly being TRBD1 (6 bases). V dropped 7 bases and J dropped 1 base, with 12 bases sitting between them. CDR3 length: 14 amino acids. Germline-derived CDR1 and CDR2 are MNHNS and SASEGT.

This clone was counted only a few times. The CDR3: CAWSTGFGGNTIYF. For the CDR3, the DNA is TGTGCCTGGAGTACAGGGTTCGGCGGAAACACCATATATTTT. V is TRBV30 and J is TRBJ1-3; tentative D call: TRBD1 (6 bases). CDR3 size: 14 residues. Looked up from germline, CDR1 is GTSNPN and CDR2 is SVGIG (reference sequence). The V end was cut by 2 bases, the J end by 4 bases, with 12 bases between.

This clone was counted between two and nine times. The chain has TRBV28 and TRBJ1-2, with D possibly TRBD1 on 5 matching bases. This CDR3 is built from 16 residues. V was cut by 3 bases and J by 3 bases, with 17 bases left in between. In germline, CDR1 is MDHEN, CDR2 SYDVKM. The CDR3 protein is CASSFQGGPLDYGYTF. In DNA form, the CDR3 reads TGTGCCAGCAGTTTTCAGGGCGGACCCCTGGACTATGGCTACACCTTC.

This clone was observed a few times. This rearrangement joins TRBV27 to TRBJ2-7, with D possibly being TRBD2 (6 bases). CDR3 size: 14 residues. Germline CDR1 and CDR2: MNHEY and SMNVEV (reference sequence). Trimming left V 1 base short and J 12 bases short, with 19 bases between. The CDR3 sequence: CASSLFPSARMRYF. The CDR3 DNA reads TGTGCCAGCAGTTTATTCCCTAGCGCGAGGATGCGGTACTTC.

The V gene is TRBV27, the J gene TRBJ2-5; the D gene is possibly TRBD2 (5 bases). The V and J ends lost 3 bases and 2 bases respectively, with 13 bases between them. This CDR3 spans 15 amino acids. Germline V lookup: CDR1 MNHEY, CDR2 SMNVEV (reference sequence). The CDR3 is CASSFWEMGQETQYF. The CDR3 DNA is TGTGCCAGCAGTTTTTGGGAGATGGGGCAAGAGACCCAGTACTTC.

V and J are TRBV6-6 and TRBJ2-1; 12 positions match TRBD2. Germline lookup yields CDR1 MNHNY and CDR2 SVGAGI (reference sequence). The CDR3 loop spans 16 amino acids. V lost 5 bases to trimming and J lost 6 bases; unmatched junction nucleotides: 8. This CDR3 is CASSRLLAGGSNEQFF. CDR3 DNA: TGTGCCAGCAGTCGCCTACTAGCGGGAGGATCCAATGAGCAGTTCTTC.

This clone was seen a handful of times. The gene calls are TRBV6-1 and TRBJ2-7; 8 bases line up with TRBD1. The germline V gene encodes CDR1 MNHNS and CDR2 SASEGT. This CDR3 is built from 15 residues. V lost 6 bases, J lost 0 bases, and 7 bases stayed unmatched. CDR3 in DNA: TGTGCCAGCAGCCCGAAGGACAGGGTCTCCTACGAGCAGTACTTC. Translation: CASSPKDRVSYEQYF.

This clone has only a few counts. J is TRBJ1-5 and V is TRBV28; a possible D gene is TRBD1 (6 bases). The germline gives CDR1 MDHEN, CDR2 SYDVKM. Trimming took 4 bases from V and 3 from J, leaving 13 bases between them. This CDR3 has 15 residues. CDR3 nucleotide sequence: TGTGCCAGCAGTTCTCCTGGACAGCCCAATCAGCCCCAGCATTTT. Amino acid sequence: CASSSPGQPNQPQHF.

This clone was seen repeatedly, ten times or more. V usage is TRBV29-1 and J usage is TRBJ1-2, with D possibly matching TRBD1 (5 bases). CDR1 and CDR2 (germline): SQVTM, ANQGSEA. Trimming removed 5 bases from V and 10 bases from J, with 23 bases in between. The CDR3 is made up of 14 amino acids. CDR3 DNA sequence: TGCAGCGTTTTAACTAAGGGACTGGCAGAATCCTACACCTTC. It yields the protein CSVLTKGLAESYTF.

This clone occurred a few times. The V gene is TRBV27, the J gene TRBJ2-7; D possibly corresponds to TRBD2 (5 bases). This CDR3 region has 14 residues. Trimming took 3 bases from V and 0 from J, leaving 9 bases between them. Looked up from germline, CDR1 is MNHEY and CDR2 is SMNVEV (reference sequence). The CDR3 protein is CASSFAGSSYEQYF. CDR3 DNA sequence: TGTGCCAGCAGTTTTGCGGGTTCCTCCTACGAGCAGTACTTC.

The chain links TRBV9 to TRBJ2-5; 7 nucleotides align to TRBD1. Germline lookup yields CDR1 SGDLS and CDR2 YYNGEE. This CDR3 spans 14 amino acids. V trimming: 3 bases; J trimming: 1 base; junction bases outside the gene matches: 3. The CDR3 loop reads CASSAGGGQETQYF. The CDR3 DNA is TGTGCCAGCAGCGCAGGGGGTGGCCAAGAGACCCAGTACTTC.

Notes on this clone: Sequence at one end of the junction differs from germline and may be a read error. This chain connects TRBV19 to TRBJ1-5; D ambiguous. CDR3 length equals 13 residues. Germline lookup yields CDR1 LNHDA and CDR2 SQIVND (reference sequence). The DNA for the CDR3 is TGTGCCAGTAGTAAAAATAGCGATCAGCCCCAGCATTTT. Amino acid sequence: CASSKNSDQPQHF.

This clone was observed a handful of times. The chain employs TRBV6-1 and TRBJ2-7; 8 positions agree with TRBD1. This CDR3 is built from 13 residues. Per the germline V gene, CDR1 is MNHNS and CDR2 is SASEGT. V was clipped by 6 bases and J by 3 bases; unmatched bases: 4. Written as DNA, the CDR3 is TGTGCCAGCAGCCTGGGACAGGTCTACGAGCAGTACTTC. This sequence encodes CASSLGQVYEQYF.

This clone was seen only a few times. This chain connects TRBV9 to TRBJ1-5; 10 bases are shared with TRBD1. This CDR3 comprises 15 residues. Germline lookup yields CDR1 SGDLS and CDR2 YYNGEE. With V trimmed by 4 bases and J by 2 bases, 3 bases remained unmatched. In DNA form, the CDR3 reads TGTGCCAGCAGCCGACAGGGGGCCGGCAATCAGCCCCAGCATTTT. Amino acids: CASSRQGAGNQPQHF.

This clone was counted many times. This chain uses TRBV7-3 with TRBJ2-5; 7 bases are a match to TRBD1. Germline V gene lookup returns CDR1 SGHTA and CDR2 FQGTGA. The CDR3 consists of 15 residues. The trim removed 1 base at V and 5 bases at J, leaving 7 bases unmatched. The CDR3: CASSLIADRAETQYF. The CDR3 coding sequence is TGTGCCAGCAGCTTAATTGCCGACAGGGCGGAGACCCAGTACTTC.

This clone was counted between two and nine times. The chain uses TRBV6-1 and TRBJ2-7, with 10 bases fitting TRBD2. Trimming at V came to 4 bases and at J to 3 bases, leaving 3 bases not matched to a gene. This CDR3 is built from 14 residues. The germline V gene encodes CDR1 MNHNS and CDR2 SASEGT. The CDR3 DNA reads as TGTGCCAGCAGTGTACTAGCGGGACTCTACGAGCAGTACTTC. Translating it yields CASSVLAGLYEQYF.

This clone was detected a few times. The chain recombines TRBV11-2 with TRBJ1-2, with D maybe TRBD1 (5 bases). The germline V gene encodes CDR1 SGHAT and CDR2 FQNNGV. This CDR3 is built from 13 residues. V lost 6 bases, J lost 4 bases, and 12 bases lay in between. CDR3 in amino acids: CASRDSTVYGYTF. The CDR3 DNA is TGTGCCAGCAGGGATTCGACAGTCTATGGCTACACCTTC.

The chain couples TRBV28 to TRBJ1-1, with D hard to call. Germline lookup yields CDR1 MDHEN and CDR2 SYDVKM. This CDR3 spans 15 amino acids. The V and J ends lost 8 bases and 1 base respectively, with 17 bases between them. The CDR3 DNA reads TGTGCCAGCTATGAGTTTGGGTACAGGAACACTGAAGCTTTCTTT. This translates into CASYEFGYRNTEAFF.

This clone came up many times. The rearrangement uses TRBV5-1 and TRBJ1-1, with D perhaps matching TRBD1 (6 bases). Trimming pared 4 bases from V and 1 base from J, leaving 14 bases between. The CDR3 runs to 15 residues. Per the germline V gene, CDR1 is SGHRS and CDR2 is YFSETQ. The CDR3 region is CASSVQQGTNTEAFF. The DNA for the CDR3 is TGCGCCAGCAGCGTTCAACAGGGTACGAACACTGAAGCTTTCTTT.

The chain is built from TRBV18 and TRBJ2-1, with 7 nucleotides matching TRBD1. The germline gives CDR1 KGHSH, CDR2 LQKENI. The CDR3 covers 16 residues. J lost 4 bases, V lost 3 bases, and 9 bases had no gene match. CDR3 DNA: TGTGCCAGCTCACCTCTGGGACAGACGAATTACAATGAGCAGTTCTTC. Its protein is CASSPLGQTNYNEQFF. Based on the CDR3 plus reference TRBV18 and TRBJ2-1, the full variable domain is NAGVMQNPRHLVRRRGQEARLRCSPMKGHSHVYWYRQLPEEGLKFMVYLQKENIIDESGMPKERFSAEFPKEGPSILRIQQVVRGDSAAYFCASSPLGQTNYNEQFFGPGTRLTVL.